These T cell receptor beta chains were read from a single sample in a study of blood T cell repertoires in COVID-19. Repertoires were generated with immunoSEQ multiplex PCR, while TCRdb's copy carries only in-frame clones and drops some. The sample records roughly 250,000 clones, approximately 85% being singletons. The sample was peripheral blood. The receptors were sampled from a human donor with COVID-19, enrolled during active disease. The donor label of this sample is uncertain. The CDR3 runs from the conserved cysteine through the conserved F or W. D genes are given only for firm matches. The size field is filled for only some rows; it gives once, few, many or a size class.

>TRBV28|TRBJ2-1|NA|NA
TGTGCCAGCCGCACAGTTACCTCCTACAATGAGCAGTTCTTC
CASRTVTSYNEQFF
>TRBV6-6|TRBJ2-7|TRBD2|NA
TGTGCCAGCTATCTAGCGGGAGGGCCGGGAGAGCAGTACTTC
CASYLAGGPGEQYF
>TRBV19|TRBJ1-4|TRBD1|NA
TGTGCCAGTAGAGACGGGACAGGGGATGAAAAACTGTTTTTT
CASRDGTGDEKLFF
>TRBV19|TRBJ1-1|TRBD1|once
TGTGCCAGTAGTACTACAGGGGGCGCCGGGACTGAAGCTTTCTTT
CASSTTGGAGTEAFF
>TRBV2|TRBJ1-2|NA|few
TGTGCCAGCAGTGACCCCGCCAGGGGACATGGCTACACCTTC
CASSDPARGHGYTF
>TRBV30|TRBJ2-7|NA|few
TGTGCCTGGACCCTGGGGCGGTACGAGCAGTACTTC
CAWTLGRYEQYF
>TRBV11-3|TRBJ2-3|NA|NA
TGTGCCAGCAGCTTTCGCGGAGATACGCAGTATTTT
CASSFRGDTQYF
>TRBV10-3|TRBJ1-2|NA|NA
TGTGCCATCAGCACATCGGACAGCTATGGCTACACCTTC
CAISTSDSYGYTF
>TRBV19|TRBJ1-3|NA|few
TGTGCCAGTAGTCTGCAGATCTCTGGAAACACCATATATTTT
CASSLQISGNTIYF
>TRBV9|TRBJ2-3|TRBD2|NA
TGTGCCAGCAGCCCCGGAGTAGCGGGAGTGCTCACAGATACGCAGTATTTT
CASSPGVAGVLTDTQYF
>TRBV5-1|TRBJ2-5|TRBD2|NA
TGCGCCAGCAGCCGGCCGGGAGGGCAAGAGACCCAGTACTTC
CASSRPGGQETQYF
>TRBV10-2|TRBJ2-3|TRBD2|NA
TGCGCCAGCAGTGATCGGGAGCGGGGTTACACAGATACGCAGTATTTT
CASSDRERGYTDTQYF